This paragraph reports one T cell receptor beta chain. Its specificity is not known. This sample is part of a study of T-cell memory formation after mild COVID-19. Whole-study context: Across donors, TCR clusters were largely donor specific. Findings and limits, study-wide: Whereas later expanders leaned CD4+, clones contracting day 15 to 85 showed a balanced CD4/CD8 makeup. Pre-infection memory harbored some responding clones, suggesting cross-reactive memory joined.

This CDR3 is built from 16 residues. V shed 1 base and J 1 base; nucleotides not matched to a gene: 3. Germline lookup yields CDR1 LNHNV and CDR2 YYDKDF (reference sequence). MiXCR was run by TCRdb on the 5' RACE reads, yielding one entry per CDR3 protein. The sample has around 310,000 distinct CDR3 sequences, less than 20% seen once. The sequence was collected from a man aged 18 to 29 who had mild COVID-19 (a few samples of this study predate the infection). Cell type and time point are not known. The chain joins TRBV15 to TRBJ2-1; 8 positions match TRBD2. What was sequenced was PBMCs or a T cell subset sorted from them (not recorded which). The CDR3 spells CATSRVSGVSYNEQFF. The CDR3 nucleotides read TGTGCCACCAGCAGAGTTAGCGGGGTTTCCTACAATGAGCAGTTCTTC.